This TCR beta chain was recovered during a study of blood T cell repertoires in COVID-19. Background on the study: The United States, Italy and Spain supplied acute and convalescent COVID-19 samples. PBMCs, B-cell-depleted T cells, or T cells were the source of the cDNA or gDNA that made up the material.

The CDR3 covers 14 residues. Germline V CDR1 and CDR2: MNHEY, SVGAGI. V shed 10 bases, J shed 1 base, and the junction held 5 bases outside the gene matches. Methods used by the authors: Nucleated cell number was recorded as an estimate derived from reference gene primer amplification. Assay: immunoSEQ multiplex PCR; the TCRdb copy retains only in-frame clones and omits some. V and J calls and clone size are as listed in that table; D and trimming were resolved from the DNA. The sample includes 300,000 to 350,000 clones, about 88% of them seen just once. Which cohort a participant joined came from the clinical history participants gave.

Sequencing was performed on PBMCs or T cells enriched from blood (not recorded which). V usage is TRBV6-5 and J usage is TRBJ2-2; 8 nucleotides align to TRBD1. The clonotype originates from a woman aged 25 to 39 who had been exposed to COVID-19. The CDR3 region is CATRQGMNTGELFF. The CDR3 DNA sequence: TGTGCCACAAGACAGGGGATGAACACCGGGGAGCTGTTTTTT.